These 11 T cell receptor beta chains share one sample of origin, sequenced in a study of blood T cell repertoires in COVID-19. Assay: immunoSEQ multiplex PCR; the TCRdb copy retains only in-frame clones and omits some. The sample lists a few hundred thousand clones; 70% to 90% were seen once. The sample consisted of peripheral blood. Receptors were obtained from a woman aged 45 to 65 with COVID-19, enrolled during active disease.

V and J are TRBV18 and TRBJ2-1; a possible D gene is TRBD1 (5 bases). Trimming took 0 bases from V and 5 from J, leaving 8 bases between them. The germline V gene encodes CDR1 KGHSH and CDR2 LQKENI. The CDR3 totals 14 residues. The CDR3 region has the DNA TGTGCCAGCTCACCACCGCAGGGCAACAATGAGCAGTTCTTC. As protein: CASSPPQGNNEQFF.

This chain uses TRBV6-1 with TRBJ2-7, with TRBD1 matching 7 bases. Trimming cost V 0 bases and J 6 bases; bases outside gene matches: 5. The CDR3 has 14 amino acids. CDR1 and CDR2 from the germline V gene are MNHNS and SASEGT. CDR3 DNA sequence: TGTGCCAGCAGTGAAGCTTCACAGGGGATCGAGCAGTACGTC. It yields the protein CASSEASQGIEQYV.

The chain carries TRBV27 and TRBJ2-7; D perhaps matches TRBD1 (6 bases). Trimming took off 8 bases at V and 6 bases at J, with 17 bases between the two ends. This CDR3 spans 13 amino acids. Germline CDR1 and CDR2: MNHEY and SMNVEV (reference sequence). The DNA of the CDR3 is TGTGCCAGCTCCCAGATATCAGGGGCCGAGCAGTACTTC. Translating gives CASSQISGAEQYF.

J is TRBJ2-1 and V is TRBV5-4; TRBD1 aligns across 7 bases. CDR3 size: 15 residues. Germline trimming cut 3 bases from V and 2 bases from J; bases unmatched to any gene: 5. Germline V gene sequence: CDR1 SGHNT, CDR2 YYREEE (reference sequence). The CDR3 reads CASSWSTGTYNEQFF. The CDR3 DNA reads TGTGCCAGCAGCTGGTCGACAGGGACCTACAATGAGCAGTTCTTC.

A remark on this clone: A read error may produce the germline difference seen at one junction end. The chain combines TRBV2 with TRBJ2-2; TRBD1 is a possible D gene (5 bases). Germline V gene sequence: CDR1 SNHLY, CDR2 FYNNEI. This CDR3 comprises 14 residues. The CDR3 region has the DNA TGTGCCAGCAATGAAGGGGCTATCACCGGGGAGCTGTTTTTT. This codes for CASNEGAITGELFF.

The J gene is TRBJ1-1, the V gene TRBV19; 8 bases are shared with TRBD1. Looked up from germline, CDR1 is LNHDA and CDR2 is SQIVND (reference sequence). With V trimmed by 5 bases and J by 2 bases, 4 bases remained unmatched. The CDR3 runs 14 residues. Here the CDR3 reads CASSLGQGNTEAFF. The CDR3 DNA sequence: TGTGCCAGTAGTCTCGGACAGGGTAACACTGAAGCTTTCTTT.

The chain is built from TRBV6-6 and TRBJ2-3; 11 bases agree with TRBD2. Per germline, CDR1 MNHNY and CDR2 SVGAGI (reference sequence). CDR3 length: 16 amino acids. V shed 4 bases, J shed 1 base, and the junction held 4 bases outside the gene matches. CDR3: CASSSALAGGTDTQYF. DNA of the CDR3: TGTGCCAGCAGTTCAGCACTAGCGGGGGGCACAGATACGCAGTATTTT.

The CDR3 DNA follows: TGTGCCAGCAGCTTGGTAGCGGGGGGGCCAGGTACGCAGTATTTT. Its protein product is CASSLVAGGPGTQYF. This chain joins TRBV5-6 and TRBJ2-3; 11 bases map to TRBD2. Germline lookup yields CDR1 SGHDT and CDR2 YYEEEE. The CDR3 totals 15 residues. V was pared by 0 bases and J by 8 bases, with 5 bases of the junction left unmatched.

This clone has only one observation. The same CDR3 arises from other DNA sequences in this sample as well. The chain combines TRBV11-2 with TRBJ1-1, with a possible D match to TRBD1 (6 bases). Trimming took off 5 bases at V and 1 base at J, with 8 bases between the two ends. The germline gives CDR1 SGHAT, CDR2 FQNNGV. This CDR3 contains 13 residues. CDR3 sequence reads: CASSLQGNTEAFF. The DNA for the CDR3 is TGTGCCAGCAGCCTACAGGGGAACACTGAAGCTTTCTTT.

The chain couples TRBV14 to TRBJ1-1; no clear D gene. The CDR3 spans 15 residues. V lost 0 bases and J lost 7, with 15 bases in between. CDR1 and CDR2 from the germline V gene are SGHDN and FVKESK. CDR3 protein: CASSQDLGSTDEAFF. The CDR3 nucleotides read TGTGCCAGCAGCCAAGATCTGGGGAGTACCGATGAAGCTTTCTTT.

This rearrangement joins TRBV19 to TRBJ2-7; a possible D gene is TRBD1 (6 bases). Trimming stripped 3 bases from V and 1 base from J, with 7 bases between. Looked up from germline, CDR1 is LNHDA and CDR2 is SQIVND (reference sequence). The CDR3 is made up of 13 amino acids. The DNA for the CDR3 is TGTGCCAGTAGTATTGGACAGTCCTACGAGCAGTACTTC. Protein: CASSIGQSYEQYF. The whole variable domain, remainder taken from reference TRBV19 and TRBJ2-7, is DGGITQSPKYLFRKEGQNVTLSCEQNLNHDAMYWYRQDPGQGLRLIYYSQIVNDFQKGDIAEGYSVSREKKESFPLTVTSAQKNPTAFYLCASSIGQSYEQYFGPGTRLTVT.